This T cell receptor (beta chain) was sequenced for a study of blood T cell repertoires in COVID-19. In the study overall: T cells, B-cell-depleted T cells, or PBMCs supplied cDNA or gDNA.

Here immunoSEQ multiplex PCR was the method, and the copy in TCRdb shows in-frame clones only, minus some. Of fewer than 200,000 clones listed, around four fifths are singletons. The sequence was collected from a man in his 70s with acute or convalescent COVID-19. Sequencing was done on a sample of peripheral blood.

The CDR3 loop is CASSEEYQPQHF. The DNA for the CDR3 is TGTGCCAGCAGTGAGGAGTATCAGCCCCAGCATTTT. V and J are TRBV25-1 and TRBJ1-5; D ambiguous. Trimming removed 3 bases at V and 5 bases at J, with 5 bases between. The CDR3 has 12 residues. The germline V gene encodes CDR1 MGHDK and CDR2 SYGVNS.